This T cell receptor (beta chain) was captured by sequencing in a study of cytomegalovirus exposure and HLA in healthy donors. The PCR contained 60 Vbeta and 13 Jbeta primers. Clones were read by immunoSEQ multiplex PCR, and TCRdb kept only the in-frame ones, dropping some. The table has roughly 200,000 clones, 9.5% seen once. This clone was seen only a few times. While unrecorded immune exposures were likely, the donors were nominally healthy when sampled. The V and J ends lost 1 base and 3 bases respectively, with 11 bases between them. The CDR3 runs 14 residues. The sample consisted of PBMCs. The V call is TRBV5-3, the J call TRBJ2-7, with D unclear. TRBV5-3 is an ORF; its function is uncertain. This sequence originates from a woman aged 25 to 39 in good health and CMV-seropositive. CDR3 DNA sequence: TGTGCCAGAAGCTTGATGACTGGTTTCTACGAGCAGTACTTC. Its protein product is CARSLMTGFYEQYF.